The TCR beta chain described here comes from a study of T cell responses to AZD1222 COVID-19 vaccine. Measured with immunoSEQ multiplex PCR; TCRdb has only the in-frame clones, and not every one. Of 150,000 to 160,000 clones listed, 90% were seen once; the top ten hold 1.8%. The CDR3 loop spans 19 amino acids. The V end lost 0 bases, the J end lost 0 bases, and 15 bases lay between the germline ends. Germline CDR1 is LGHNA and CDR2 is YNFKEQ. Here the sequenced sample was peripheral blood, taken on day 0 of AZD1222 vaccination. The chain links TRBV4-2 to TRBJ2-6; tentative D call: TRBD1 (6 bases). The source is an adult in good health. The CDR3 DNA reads TGTGCCAGCAGCCAAGATGAAGGACAGCTTTTCTCTGGGGCCAACGTCCTGACTTTC. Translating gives CASSQDEGQLFSGANVLTF.